This TCR beta chain was documented in a study of T cell responses to AZD1222 COVID-19 vaccine. This table comes from immunoSEQ multiplex PCR, and its TCRdb copy is limited to in-frame clones, with some not included. The data show about 110,000 clones, with 89% seen just once and 6.6% held by the top ten. Notes on this clone: What it recognizes is unknown.

Germline V gives CDR1 KGHDR, CDR2 SFDVKD. The V end was cut by 4 bases, the J end by 4 bases, with 10 bases between. CDR3 length: 13 amino acids. Study-wide results and limits: With two AZD1222 doses given, Spike-specific TCR breadth and depth both rose.

Here the sequenced sample was peripheral blood, taken on day 0 of AZD1222 vaccination. The chain recombines TRBV24-1 with TRBJ2-7, with a possible D match to TRBD2 (6 bases). This TCR came from an adult in good health. CDR3 sequence reads: CATSEPGGYEQYF. CDR3 in DNA: TGTGCCACCAGTGAACCCGGGGGATACGAGCAGTACTTC.